This entry is about one TCR beta chain. The germline CDR1 and CDR2 sequences are MNHNS and SASEGT. Between the trimmed V and J ends, which lost 2 bases and 0 bases, there was a span of 2 bases. This CDR3 contains 13 residues. This sample stems from a study of cytomegalovirus exposure and HLA in healthy donors. Study in general: A subsequent analysis reported that the 120 validation repertoires were produced on the same platform that had also been used for the 666 first-cohort repertoires.

Generated by immunoSEQ multiplex PCR, the TCRdb table keeps only in-frame clones and is missing some. The sample lists more than 90,000 clones, approximately 88% seen once, with approximately 1.8% in the top ten. The receptor was derived from a man aged 18 to 35 in good health and CMV-seronegative. The sample taken for sequencing was PBMCs. V is TRBV6-1 and J is TRBJ1-5, with no clear D. This CDR3 is CASSEHSNQPQHF. The CDR3 DNA reads TGTGCCAGCAGTGAACATAGCAATCAGCCCCAGCATTTT.